This T cell receptor (beta chain) emerged from a study of T cell changes during pregnancy in multiple sclerosis. In germline, CDR1 is SEHNR, CDR2 FQNEAQ (reference sequence). V was clipped by 10 bases and J by 1 base, with 20 bases between them. This CDR3 is built from 17 residues. Assay used: immunoSEQ multiplex PCR; TCRdb lists only in-frame clones, some missing. The sample lists around 66,000 clones, 75% to 95% occurring once. Source: peripheral blood, taken in the third trimester of pregnancy. This clonotype originated in a female donor in good health, enrolled as a control in a pregnancy study. This sequence joins TRBV7-9 and TRBJ2-6; D is undetermined. The CDR3 reads CATPPSSRASGANVLTF. The CDR3 coding sequence is TGTGCCACCCCCCCGTCATCGAGAGCGTCTGGGGCCAACGTCCTGACTTTC.